These 5 T cell receptor beta chains came from one sample sequenced in a study of CD8+ T cells in alopecia areata. cDNA reverse transcribed from extracted RNA served as the sequencing template. Assay used: immunoSEQ multiplex PCR; TCRdb lists only in-frame clones, some missing. Here the sample spans around 160,000 clones, around 87% being singletons. The input for sequencing was CD8+ T cells sorted from blood, taken at week 0. Every receptor here comes from a human donor with alopecia areata.

CDR3 bases: TGTGCCAGCAGTGGCGGGACAGAAATTTTGAACACTGAAGCTTTCTTT. This encodes CASSGGTEILNTEAFF. The genes are TRBV28 and TRBJ1-1, with TRBD1 matching over 7 bases. The CDR3 has 16 residues. V was clipped by 5 bases and J by 0 bases; unmatched bases: 9. Per the germline V gene, CDR1 is MDHEN and CDR2 is SYDVKM.

The chain is built from TRBV11-2 and TRBJ2-1, with a possible D match to TRBD1 (6 bases). This CDR3 region has 16 residues. Germline V lookup: CDR1 SGHAT, CDR2 FQNNGV. Trimming removed 5 bases at V and 4 bases at J, with 18 bases between. The CDR3 DNA follows: TGTGCCAGCAGCCCGAGAGGGGGTCAACATTACAATGAGCAGTTCTTC. Translation: CASSPRGGQHYNEQFF.

The genes are TRBV19 and TRBJ2-7, with 12 bases that match TRBD2. CDR1 and CDR2 from the germline V gene are LNHDA and SQIVND (reference sequence). V trimming: 5 bases; J trimming: 3 bases; junction bases outside the gene matches: 5. The CDR3 contains 15 residues. CDR3 nucleotides: TGTGCCAGTAGTTTTGGACTAGCGGGGCTCTACGAGCAGTACTTC. The encoded protein is CASSFGLAGLYEQYF.

The V gene is TRBV7-8, the J gene TRBJ2-2; TRBD1 aligns across 7 bases. The trim removed 6 bases at V and 0 bases at J, leaving 7 bases unmatched. The CDR3 totals 16 residues. Germline V gene lookup returns CDR1 SGHVS and CDR2 FQNEAQ. CDR3 nucleotides: TGTGCCAGCAGGGCAGACAGGGTGGCGAACACCGGGGAGCTGTTTTTT. Its protein is CASRADRVANTGELFF.

The chain joins TRBV2 to TRBJ2-7; TRBD1 matches at 7 bases. In germline, CDR1 is SNHLY, CDR2 FYNNEI. The CDR3 length is 14 residues. The J segment lost 4 bases and the V segment lost 6 bases, leaving 9 bases of the junction unmatched. This chain's CDR3 is CASRSTGTFYEQYF. The CDR3 DNA is TGTGCCAGCAGATCGACAGGGACCTTTTACGAGCAGTACTTC.